The 14 T cell receptor beta chains presented below share a single source sample, sequenced in a study of blood T cells in healthy people across ages. Next came a second PCR, run for roughly 6 to 11 cycles, which used a sample-barcoded 5' primer along with a J-beta primer mix. TCRdb ran MiXCR on the 5' RACE reads and lists one entry per CDR3 protein. The sample consists of over a million distinct CDR3 sequences, 40% to 50% of them appearing once. Source material: blood. These receptors came from a woman in her late teens or twenties in good health.

The chain uses TRBV24-1 and TRBJ2-1; maybe TRBD1 (5 bases). The CDR3 has 13 amino acids. CDR1 KGHDR and CDR2 SFDVKD come from the germline V gene. V dropped 3 bases and J dropped 10 bases, with 12 bases sitting between them. The CDR3 loop reads CATSDPGREEQFF. The DNA for the CDR3 is TGTGCCACCAGTGATCCCGGCAGGGAAGAGCAGTTCTTC.

This sequence joins TRBV7-2 and TRBJ2-1; 7 positions match TRBD2. The ends lost 5 bases at V and 0 bases at J; junction bases unmatched: 7. The CDR3 covers 16 residues. Looked up from germline, CDR1 is SGHTA and CDR2 is FQGNSA. CDR3 in amino acids: CASSPRSGGSYNEQFF. The CDR3 nucleotides read TGTGCCAGCAGCCCTCGTTCGGGGGGCTCCTACAATGAGCAGTTCTTC.

The chain is built from TRBV29-1 and TRBJ2-3, with 8 bases aligning to TRBD1. This CDR3 comprises 13 residues. J gave up 4 bases and V 5 bases, and 5 bases lay outside the gene matches. CDR1 SQVTM and CDR2 ANQGSEA come from the germline V gene. The CDR3 spells CSVPAGGPDTQYF. The CDR3 DNA sequence: TGCAGCGTTCCGGCAGGGGGCCCAGATACGCAGTATTTT.

V gene TRBV5-1 combines with J gene TRBJ1-3; no reliable D call. This CDR3 is 14 amino acids long. The V gene lost 0 bases and the J gene lost 0 bases, with 4 bases spanning the gap. Germline V gene lookup returns CDR1 SGHRS and CDR2 YFSETQ. CDR3 nucleotide sequence: TGCGCCAGCAGCTTGGAGTACTCTGGAAACACCATATATTTT. It yields the protein CASSLEYSGNTIYF.

This clonotype was seen a handful of times. The chain carries TRBV20-1 and TRBJ2-3; D may be TRBD1 (6 bases). The CDR3 runs to 12 residues. CDR1 is DFQATT and CDR2 is SNEGSKA in the germline V gene (reference sequence). V lost 4 bases, J lost 8 bases, and 13 bases lay in between. CDR3 nucleotides: TGCAGTGCTACCCTAGGGGGTGGTACGCAGTATTTT. This translates into CSATLGGGTQYF.

CDR3 sequence (DNA): TGTGCCAGCTTTGGGGGGCCCCTGTCTGGCTACACCTTC. It encodes CASFGGPLSGYTF. The chain carries TRBV11-3 and TRBJ1-2, with D possibly TRBD1 on 6 matching bases. The CDR3 has 13 amino acids. With 8 bases removed from V and 7 bases from J, the gap between germline ends came to 17 bases. Germline V gene data show CDR1 as SGHNT and CDR2 as YENEEA.

This clonotype occurred many times. V usage is TRBV7-9 and J usage is TRBJ2-1; D is unresolved. Germline lookup yields CDR1 SEHNR and CDR2 FQNEAQ (reference sequence). This CDR3 contains 12 residues. Trimming stripped 5 bases from V and 9 bases from J, with 11 bases between. The CDR3, as DNA: TGTGCCAGCAGCCTTTCGTTGCGTGAGCAGTTCTTC. Translated, it gives CASSLSLREQFF.

The chain combines TRBV3-1 with TRBJ2-1, with 11 bases fitting TRBD2. The length of the CDR3 is 17 residues. V was clipped by 3 bases and J by 8 bases; unmatched bases: 12. Germline CDR1 is LGHDT and CDR2 is YNNKEL (reference sequence). The CDR3 sequence is CASSHARTSGSGDEQFF. CDR3 coding DNA: TGTGCCAGCAGCCATGCGCGTACTAGCGGGAGTGGGGATGAGCAGTTCTTC.

CDR3 region: CASSRRSGGTVETQYF. The CDR3 DNA follows: TGTGCCAGCAGCCGGCGGAGCGGGGGGACAGTAGAGACCCAGTACTTC. V gene TRBV3-1 combines with J gene TRBJ2-5; 9 positions match TRBD2. Germline V CDR1 and CDR2: LGHDT, YNNKEL (reference sequence). This CDR3 region has 16 residues. The ends lost 4 bases at V and 4 bases at J; junction bases unmatched: 10.

This chain uses TRBV27 with TRBJ2-4, with a tentative D call TRBD2 (5 bases). The CDR3 covers 14 residues. Germline values: CDR1 MNHEY, CDR2 SMNVEV (reference sequence). V was shortened by 5 bases and J by 13 bases, with 21 bases between the two germline ends. DNA for the CDR3: TGTGCCAGCAGTGAGCCACCCTACGAGGGAAAGCAGTACTTC. Its protein product is CASSEPPYEGKQYF.

V gene TRBV28 combines with J gene TRBJ2-4; 10 nucleotides match TRBD2. The CDR3 loop spans 17 amino acids. Germline-derived CDR1 and CDR2 are MDHEN and SYDVKM. V shed 6 bases and J 0 bases; nucleotides not matched to a gene: 8. CDR3 DNA: TGTGCCAGCAGCACCCCTAGCGGGGGCTTAGCCAAAAACATTCAGTACTTC. Translated, it gives CASSTPSGGLAKNIQYF.

Only a few counts were recorded for this clonotype. The V call is TRBV29-1, the J call TRBJ2-7; no clear D. CDR1 is SQVTM and CDR2 is ANQGSEA in the germline V gene. The CDR3 is 11 amino acids. Trimming shortened V by 5 bases and J by 1 base, and 6 bases separated the two germline ends. In DNA form, the CDR3 reads TGCAGCGTTTGGGATTCCTACGAGCAGTACTTC. Protein sequence: CSVWDSYEQYF.

This clonotype was observed a few times. The chain couples TRBV20-1 to TRBJ2-7, with D possibly matching TRBD2 (5 bases). CDR1 and CDR2 from the germline V gene are DFQATT and SNEGSKA (reference sequence). The CDR3 is 13 amino acids. Trimming shortened V by 4 bases and J by 2 bases, and 12 bases separated the two germline ends. CDR3 DNA: TGCAGTGCTATCAGCGGTTCCGCCTACGAGCAGTACTTC. This gives the protein CSAISGSAYEQYF.

The J gene is TRBJ1-1, the V gene TRBV6-1; maybe TRBD1 (6 bases). CDR1 and CDR2 (germline): MNHNS, SASEGT. This CDR3 has 18 amino acids. Trimming removed 7 bases at V and 3 bases at J, with 27 bases between. CDR3: CASTNIGGRGALHTEAFF. The CDR3 coding sequence is TGTGCCAGCACCAACATAGGGGGGAGGGGGGCGTTACACACTGAAGCTTTCTTT.